This T cell receptor beta chain was identified in a study of T cells after somatic rescue of genetic block. The CDR3 spans 16 residues. The V and J ends lost 2 bases and 14 bases respectively, with 27 bases between them. Germline V CDR1 and CDR2: SEHNR, FQNEAQ (reference sequence). Assay used: immunoSEQ multiplex PCR; TCRdb lists only in-frame clones, some missing. Among more than 9,500 clones listed, around four fifths were seen once. The sequencing input was peripheral blood mononuclear cells (PBMCs). This clonotype originated in a boy younger than 18. The chain couples TRBV7-9 to TRBJ1-2; no firm D call. The CDR3 DNA follows: TGTGCCAGCAGCTTACCGTTTGCTGTAGAGGTTGCCCAACAAACCTTC. Translation: CASSLPFAVEVAQQTF. The entire variable domain, with the rest obtained from reference TRBV7-9 and TRBJ1-2, is as follows: DTGVSQNPRHKITKRGQNVTFRCDPISEHNRLYWYRQTLGQGPEFLTYFQNEAQLEKSRLLSDRFSAERPKGSFSTLEIQRTEQGDSAMYLCASSLPFAVEVAQQTFGSGTRLTVV.